This T cell receptor (beta chain) was identified in a study of blood T cells in healthy people across ages. Study conclusions and caveats: Estimates based on one million T cells were treated as lower bounds.

The V end was cut by 2 bases, the J end by 5 bases, with 8 bases between. This CDR3 is built from 13 residues. Germline V gives CDR1 SGHTA, CDR2 FQGNSA. For every donor, a draw yielded ten milliliters of peripheral blood. For the second PCR, which ran for about 6 to 11 cycles, a sample-barcoded 5' primer and a J-beta primer mix were used. One entry per CDR3 protein, called by TCRdb with MiXCR from the 5' RACE reads. In the table there are around 690,000 distinct CDR3 sequences, approximately 59% of which are singletons. This clonotype was picked up one time. Antigen specificity is unknown. The rearrangement joins TRBV7-2 to TRBJ2-3; perhaps TRBD1 as D (6 bases). The clonotype was recovered from a man aged 60 to 75 in good health. Sequencing was performed on blood. Here the CDR3 DNA reads TGTGCCAGCAGCTTACGACAGGAAGATACGCAGTATTTT. Translating it yields CASSLRQEDTQYF.